One sample yielded the 19 T cell receptor beta chains listed below, sequenced in a study of T cell responses to AZD1222 COVID-19 vaccine. The protocol was immunoSEQ multiplex PCR, while the TCRdb copy is restricted to in-frame clones and leaves out a portion. The profile shows roughly 130,000 clones, approximately 92% of them singletons. Sequencing was performed on peripheral blood, taken 28 days after the second AZD1222 dose. These receptor sequences come from an adult who received the AZD1222 COVID-19 vaccine.

J is TRBJ2-1 and V is TRBV5-6; D gene unclear. The CDR3 consists of 13 residues. CDR1 is SGHDT, CDR2 YYEEEE, per germline. Trimming removed 0 bases at V and 2 bases at J, with 3 bases between. DNA of the CDR3: TGTGCCAGCAGCTTGGGCCCCTACAATGAGCAGTTCTTC. Translation gives CASSLGPYNEQFF.

The chain uses TRBV7-9 and TRBJ2-5; D unclear. The V gene's germline CDR1 is SEHNR and CDR2 FQNEAQ (reference sequence). This CDR3 has 14 amino acids. V gave up 1 base and J gave up 1 base, with 7 bases separating them. The CDR3 sequence: CASSLVVSQETQYF. The CDR3 DNA sequence: TGTGCCAGCAGCTTAGTCGTCAGCCAAGAGACCCAGTACTTC.

The chain couples TRBV15 to TRBJ1-6; 8 nucleotides agree with TRBD1. V was clipped by 0 bases and J by 10 bases; unmatched bases: 8. The CDR3 has 16 amino acids. The germline V gene has CDR1 LNHNV and CDR2 YYDKDF (reference sequence). The CDR3 here is CATSRDRRTGRSPLHF. The CDR3 DNA reads TGTGCCACCAGCAGAGATCGGCGGACAGGGCGCTCACCCCTCCACTTT. Full variable domain (outside the CDR3, taken from reference TRBV15 and TRBJ1-6): DAMVIQNPRYQVTQFGKPVTLSCSQTLNHNVMYWYQQKSSQAPKLLFHYYDKDFNNEADTPDNFQSRRPNTSFCFLDIRSPGLGDTAMYLCATSRDRRTGRSPLHFGNGTRLTVT.

The rearrangement joins TRBV4-3 to TRBJ2-5; D might be TRBD2 (5 bases). This CDR3 contains 15 residues. CDR1 and CDR2 (germline): LGHNA, YSLEER. The V end lost 0 bases, the J end lost 5 bases, and 13 bases lay between the germline ends. CDR3 nucleotides: TGCGCCAGCAGCCAAGATCGGTCGGGGTGGGAGACCCAGTACTTC. Translation gives CASSQDRSGWETQYF.

The J gene is TRBJ1-5, the V gene TRBV18; D is uncertain. The CDR3 has 15 amino acids. The V gene lost 3 bases and the J gene lost 0 bases, with 9 bases spanning the gap. Germline CDR1 KGHSH, CDR2 LQKENI. The CDR3 here is CASSPTVDSNQPQHF. The CDR3, as DNA: TGTGCCAGCTCACCGACGGTAGATAGCAATCAGCCCCAGCATTTT.

The chain is built from TRBV29-1 and TRBJ2-1; 10 nucleotides match TRBD2. The CDR3 consists of 13 residues. With 5 bases clipped from V and 2 bases from J, the junction kept 0 bases outside the gene matches. The germline gives CDR1 SQVTM, CDR2 ANQGSEA. The CDR3 coding sequence is TGCAGCGTTAGCGGGAGGGCCTACAATGAGCAGTTCTTC. Translation gives CSVSGRAYNEQFF.

This sequence joins TRBV9 and TRBJ2-7; D gene unclear. The CDR3 runs 12 residues. V lost 4 bases, J lost 2 bases, and 7 bases lay in between. Germline CDR1 is SGDLS and CDR2 is YYNGEE. CDR3 amino acids: CASSPGAYEQYF. CDR3 in DNA: TGTGCCAGCAGCCCTGGGGCCTACGAGCAGTACTTC.

This clone was seen more than once but under ten times. CDR3: CSVDNGKNTEAFF. The CDR3 DNA reads as TGCAGCGTTGATAACGGGAAGAACACTGAAGCTTTCTTT. The chain is built from TRBV29-1 and TRBJ1-1, with no clear D. Deletions cut 3 bases from V and 1 base from J, with 9 bases between. This CDR3 is built from 13 residues. CDR1 SQVTM and CDR2 ANQGSEA come from the germline V gene.

The count of this clone is one. V usage is TRBV7-2 and J usage is TRBJ2-2; a possible D gene is TRBD2 (7 bases). Trimming took 2 bases from V and 3 from J, leaving 10 bases between them. The germline V gene encodes CDR1 SGHTA and CDR2 FQGNSA. This CDR3 is built from 15 residues. The CDR3 sequence is CASSLRGGDTGELFF. In DNA form, the CDR3 reads TGTGCCAGCAGCTTAAGGGGGGGAGACACCGGGGAGCTGTTTTTT.

The chain employs TRBV19 and TRBJ1-2, with D tentatively TRBD1 (5 bases). V lost 7 bases and J 8 bases, leaving 17 bases between the germline ends. The germline V gene encodes CDR1 LNHDA and CDR2 SQIVND (reference sequence). The CDR3 length is 13 residues. CDR3 nucleotide sequence: TGTGCCAGTATCAGAGCGGGGCAAGGAGGCTACACCTTC. Translated, it gives CASIRAGQGGYTF.

This rearrangement joins TRBV3-1 (or the pseudogene TRBV3-2) to TRBJ1-5; D gene uncertain. This CDR3 has 13 residues. V lost 4 bases and J lost 1, with 5 bases in between. From germline, CDR1 is LGHDT and CDR2 YNNKEL (reference sequence). The CDR3 loop is CASSPTSNQPQHF. Written as DNA, the CDR3 is TGTGCCAGCAGCCCCACAAGCAATCAGCCCCAGCATTTT.

The chain combines TRBV4-3 with TRBJ2-1; D not certain. In germline, CDR1 is LGHNA, CDR2 YSLEER. The CDR3 is 14 residues long. Deletions cut 0 bases from V and 7 bases from J, with 10 bases between. CDR3 DNA sequence: TGCGCCAGCAGCCAAGAGGTGGATTGGAATGAGCAGTTCTTC. This gives the protein CASSQEVDWNEQFF.

This clone is a singleton in its sample. The chain couples TRBV27 to TRBJ1-1; D is perhaps TRBD1 (6 bases). The CDR3 contains 15 residues. Trimming took 1 base from V and 1 from J, leaving 10 bases between them. The V gene's germline CDR1 is MNHEY and CDR2 SMNVEV (reference sequence). The CDR3 spells CASSLFAGANTEAFF. For the CDR3, the DNA is TGTGCCAGCAGTTTATTTGCGGGGGCGAACACTGAAGCTTTCTTT.

The rearrangement uses TRBV9 and TRBJ2-3; D not certain. This CDR3 comprises 16 residues. The V gene's germline CDR1 is SGDLS and CDR2 YYNGEE. Trimming stripped 1 base from V and 0 bases from J, with 12 bases between. The DNA for the CDR3 is TGTGCCAGCAGCGTATTCTTTTCGGCGAGCACAGATACGCAGTATTTT. Amino acids: CASSVFFSASTDTQYF.

In this sample, this clone turned up once. V gene TRBV30 combines with J gene TRBJ2-1, with 7 bases that match TRBD1. Germline CDR1 and CDR2: GTSNPN and SVGIG (reference sequence). The junction had 13 bases not matched to a gene; V was cut back by 7 bases and J by 4 bases. The CDR3 is 15 amino acids. The CDR3 DNA sequence: TGTGCCTCCACGACCCCGGGACAGTCTTACAATGAGCAGTTCTTC. Its protein product is CASTTPGQSYNEQFF.

The chain couples TRBV6-5 to TRBJ1-4; D possibly corresponds to TRBD1 (5 bases). The CDR3 spans 16 residues. Germline lookup yields CDR1 MNHEY and CDR2 SVGAGI. The germline V and J ends were trimmed by 4 bases and 0 bases, with 12 bases remaining between them. CDR3 sequence reads: CASSSTSGATNEKLFF. CDR3 DNA: TGTGCCAGCAGTTCTACCTCGGGGGCAACTAATGAAAAACTGTTTTTT.

This chain links TRBV18 with TRBJ2-7; 9 bases line up with TRBD2. V shed 3 bases and J 5 bases; nucleotides not matched to a gene: 8. The germline gives CDR1 KGHSH, CDR2 LQKENI. The CDR3 has 15 amino acids. The CDR3 loop reads CASSPLAGEVDEQYF. CDR3 nucleotides: TGTGCCAGCTCACCGTTAGCGGGAGAAGTTGACGAGCAGTACTTC. The full variable domain, rest sourced from reference TRBV18 and TRBJ2-7, is NAGVMQNPRHLVRRRGQEARLRCSPMKGHSHVYWYRQLPEEGLKFMVYLQKENIIDESGMPKERFSAEFPKEGPSILRIQQVVRGDSAAYFCASSPLAGEVDEQYFGPGTRLTVT.

V and J are TRBV6-4 and TRBJ1-2; 7 bases line up with TRBD1. The CDR3 is made up of 13 amino acids. V lost 5 bases to trimming and J lost 2 bases; unmatched junction nucleotides: 2. The germline gives CDR1 MRHNA, CDR2 SNTAGT. CDR3 nucleotides: TGTGCCAGCAGTCCGGGACAGAACTATGGCTACACCTTC. It translates to CASSPGQNYGYTF.

The rearrangement uses TRBV7-9 and TRBJ1-3, with unresolved D. Germline V gene lookup returns CDR1 SEHNR and CDR2 FQNEAQ (reference sequence). CDR3 length: 13 amino acids. The V gene lost 2 bases and the J gene lost 3 bases, with 5 bases spanning the gap. CDR3 amino acids: CASSLRDGNTIYF. The DNA for the CDR3 is TGTGCCAGCAGCTTACGGGATGGAAACACCATATATTTT.